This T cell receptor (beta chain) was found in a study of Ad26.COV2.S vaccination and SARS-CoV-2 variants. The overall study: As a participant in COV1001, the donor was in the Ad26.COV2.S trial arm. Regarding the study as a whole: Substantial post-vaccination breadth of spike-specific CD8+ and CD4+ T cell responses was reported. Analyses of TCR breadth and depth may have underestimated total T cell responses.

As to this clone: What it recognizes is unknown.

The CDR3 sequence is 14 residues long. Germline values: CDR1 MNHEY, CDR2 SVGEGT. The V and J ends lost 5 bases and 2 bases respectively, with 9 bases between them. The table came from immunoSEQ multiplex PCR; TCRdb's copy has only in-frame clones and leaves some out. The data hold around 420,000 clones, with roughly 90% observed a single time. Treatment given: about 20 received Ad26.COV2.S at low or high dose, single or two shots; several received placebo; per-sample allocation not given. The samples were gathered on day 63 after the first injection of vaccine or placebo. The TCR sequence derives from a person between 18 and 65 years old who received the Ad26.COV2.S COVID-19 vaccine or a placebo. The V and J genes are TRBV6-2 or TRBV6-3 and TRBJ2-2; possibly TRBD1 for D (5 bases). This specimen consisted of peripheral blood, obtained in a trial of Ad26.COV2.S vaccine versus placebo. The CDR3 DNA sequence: TGTGCCAGCAGTGCAGGGCTTAACACCGGGGAGCTGTTTTTT. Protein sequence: CASSAGLNTGELFF.